This T cell receptor (beta chain) was recovered during a study of vaccination and CD4 T cells after COVID-19. An Oncomine TCR Beta short-read assay was used to sequence the DNA from cultured CD4+ T cells. Genomic DNA was isolated from CD4+ T cells that had been cultured. TCRdb redid the calling of the PCR reads with MiXCR, one entry per CDR3 protein. The data hold fewer than 8,000 distinct CDR3 sequences, with 32% observed a single time. There are 13 residues in the CDR3. The germline V and J ends were trimmed by 0 bases and 9 bases, with 12 bases remaining between them. Looked up from germline, CDR1 is LGHNA and CDR2 is YSLEER. Treatment described: roughly 10-day PBMC culture with coronavirus spike peptide pools or control peptides (ViraFEST assay). An unexposed donor provided the CD4+ T cells, which were collected before the COVID-19 pandemic (2011-2018). Using peptide pools, antigen-specific T cells were expanded in ViraFEST before TCRs were sequenced. The authors cultured around 2.1 million PBMCs per well with 7.5 to 10 IU/ml IL-2 and about 10 ug/ml peptide pools.

Comments on this clonotype: Its matching antigen is unknown.

Sequenced material: CD4+ T cells from blood, cultured in vitro. The chain couples TRBV4-3 to TRBJ2-7; a weak D match, TRBD1 (6 bases). This TCR came from a human donor in good health. The CDR3 bases are TGCGCCAGCAGCCAAGATCTCACAGGGTTGCAGTACTTC. Translated: CASSQDLTGLQYF.